What follows are 14 T cell receptor beta chains derived from one specimen sequenced in a study of regulatory T cells in long-lasting Graves disease. As for time point: persistent/refractory GD, antithyroid drugs over 5 years with positive TRAb. The TCR library was made from RNA extracted from PBMCs. To make TCR beta libraries, researchers used iRepertoire HTBI primers and Arm-PCR of CDR3 regions. TCRdb independently ran MiXCR on the multiplex PCR reads; one entry per CDR3 protein. This sample carries more than 300,000 distinct CDR3 sequences, roughly 20% of them seen once, and the ten largest clones take less than 30%. The material was peripheral blood mononuclear cells (PBMCs), obtained when the disease was refractory, from a patient treated with antithyroid drugs. These receptors were obtained from a woman between 40 and 50 years old with Graves disease.

At least ten counts were recorded for this clonotype. This chain links TRBV6-2 or TRBV6-3 with TRBJ2-7; D not resolved. This CDR3 comprises 13 residues. Germline V gene sequence: CDR1 MNHEY, CDR2 SVGEGT. Trimming took off 4 bases at V and 6 bases at J, with 13 bases between the two ends. CDR3 in DNA: TGTGCCAGCAGTTTCGTACTCTCACTCGAGCAGTACTTC. It codes for CASSFVLSLEQYF.

The J gene is TRBJ1-1, the V gene TRBV20-1; D is possibly TRBD1 (5 bases). Per germline, CDR1 DFQATT and CDR2 SNEGSKA (reference sequence). This CDR3 has 15 amino acids. Trimming pared 0 bases from V and 5 bases from J, leaving 16 bases between. As DNA, the CDR3 is TGCAGTGCTAGAGAAAACTCGGGGGTAGAGACTGAAGCTTTCTTT. Amino acid sequence: CSARENSGVETEAFF.

This clonotype turned up a few times. The chain joins TRBV11-1 to TRBJ2-5, with unresolved D. Trimming shortened V by 1 base and J by 0 bases, and 15 bases separated the two germline ends. Germline V gene lookup returns CDR1 SGHAT and CDR2 FQDESV (reference sequence). The length of the CDR3 is 17 residues. The CDR3 sequence: CASSLVGYDNHQETQYF. CDR3 bases: TGTGCCAGCAGCTTAGTGGGGTACGATAATCACCAAGAGACCCAGTACTTC.

This clonotype was found once. The chain links TRBV4-1 to TRBJ2-4; perhaps TRBD2 as D (5 bases). V lost 4 bases and J 2 bases, leaving 15 bases between the germline ends. CDR1 and CDR2 from the germline V gene are MGHRA and YSYEKL. This CDR3 is built from 16 residues. The CDR3 protein is CASSLWRTATKNIQYF. In DNA form, the CDR3 reads TGCGCCAGCAGCCTTTGGAGGACTGCAACCAAAAACATTCAGTACTTC.

This clonotype was seen at least ten times. The chain employs TRBV6-1 and TRBJ1-1, with 9 bases that match TRBD1. The V and J ends lost 5 bases and 1 base, in that order; junction bases with no gene match: 5. The length of the CDR3 is 15 residues. Per the germline V gene, CDR1 is MNHNS and CDR2 is SASEGT. As DNA, the CDR3 is TGTGCCAGCAGTACGGGGACAGGGAAGAACACTGAAGCTTTCTTT. Amino acid sequence: CASSTGTGKNTEAFF.

This chain links TRBV12-3 or TRBV12-4 with TRBJ1-5; D call uncertain. The CDR3 consists of 17 residues. For the CDR3, the DNA is TGTGCTTTCAATCAGACGGGGATTCTTTATAGCAATCAGCCCCAGCATTTT. Translated: CAFNQTGILYSNQPQHF.

This clonotype was observed many times. The chain combines TRBV12-3 or TRBV12-4 with TRBJ2-7; D is perhaps TRBD2 (6 bases). The CDR3 sequence is 15 residues long. V lost 4 bases and J lost 4, with 17 bases in between. Here the CDR3 reads CASSSLGTQNYEQYF. As DNA, the CDR3 is TGTGCCAGCAGTTCCCTCGGGACTCAGAATTACGAGCAGTACTTC.

This clonotype has ten or more counts. The genes are TRBV6-2 or TRBV6-3 and TRBJ1-6; D gene ambiguous. This CDR3 has 14 amino acids. Per the germline V gene, CDR1 is MNHEY and CDR2 is SVGEGT. Trimming removed 2 bases at V and 10 bases at J, with 12 bases between. CDR3 region: CASSYRAVGSPLHF. The CDR3 region has the DNA TGTGCCAGCAGTTACAGGGCAGTCGGGTCACCCCTCCACTTT.

This chain joins TRBV27 and TRBJ1-1; D ambiguous. The CDR3 runs to 14 residues. Germline V gene lookup returns CDR1 MNHEY and CDR2 SMNVEV (reference sequence). Trimming shortened V by 9 bases and J by 1 base, and 15 bases separated the two germline ends. DNA for the CDR3: TGTGCCAGTCAACCCACAGTCACGAACACTGAAGCTTTCTTT. Translated, it gives CASQPTVTNTEAFF.

V and J are TRBV5-4 and TRBJ2-7, with TRBD2 matching 8 bases. Germline values: CDR1 SGHNT, CDR2 YYREEE (reference sequence). This CDR3 contains 16 residues. Trimming removed 6 bases from V and 7 bases from J; junction bases left unmatched: 18. CDR3 sequence (DNA): TGTGCCAGCATCAACCCAGAGACGGGAGGGCCGAGGGAGCAGTACTTC. Translating gives CASINPETGGPREQYF. Drawing the rest from reference TRBV5-4 and TRBJ2-7, the complete variable domain is ETGVTQSPTHLIKTRGQQVTLRCSSQSGHNTVSWYQQALGQGPQFIFQYYREEENGRGNFPPRFSGLQFPNYSSELNVNALELDDSALYLCASINPETGGPREQYFGPGTRLTVT.

This clonotype was observed many times. The rearrangement uses TRBV27 and TRBJ2-4; 8 bases fit TRBD2. The junction had 8 bases not matched to a gene; V was cut back by 4 bases and J by 6 bases. This CDR3 region has 15 residues. Germline assignment: CDR1 MNHEY and CDR2 SMNVEV (reference sequence). The chain's CDR3 is CASSYGSGMGNIQYF. In nucleotides, the CDR3 is TGTGCCAGCAGTTACGGTAGCGGGATGGGAAACATTCAGTACTTC.

V gene TRBV5-6 combines with J gene TRBJ2-7; TRBD2 agrees at 10 bases. Germline trimming cut 4 bases from V and 5 bases from J; bases unmatched to any gene: 9. The CDR3 has 15 residues. The germline V gene encodes CDR1 SGHDT and CDR2 YYEEEE. The CDR3 protein is CASSTRLAGPNEQYF. CDR3 nucleotide sequence: TGTGCCAGCAGCACTCGACTAGCGGGCCCGAACGAGCAGTACTTC. Filled out from reference TRBV5-6 and TRBJ2-7, the complete variable domain reads DAGVTQSPTHLIKTRGQQVTLRCSPKSGHDTVSWYQQALGQGPQFIFQYYEEEERQRGNFPDRFSGHQFPNYSSELNVNALLLGDSALYLCASSTRLAGPNEQYFGPGTRLTVT.

This clonotype was found a few times. The gene calls are TRBV12-3 or TRBV12-4 and TRBJ2-7, with TRBD1 matching over 7 bases. This CDR3 region has 17 residues. V dropped 1 base and J dropped 0; count of bases not matched to a gene: 9. CDR3 residues: CASSLDRGLVSSYEQYF. The CDR3 coding sequence is TGTGCCAGCAGTTTAGACAGGGGTCTCGTCAGCTCCTACGAGCAGTACTTC.

Comment on this clonotype: This CDR3 fails to terminate in the conserved phenylalanine or tryptophan, so it likely reflects a read error. It is unclear where the CDR3 begins or ends on the DNA, so no DNA is shown, and the CDR3 is as TCRdb lists it. The V and J genes are TRBV27 and TRBJ2-6; no DNA check was done on the table's D call, TRBD1. The CDR3 is 8 amino acids in total, end residues counted. Germline loops: CDR1 MNHEY, CDR2 SMNVEV (reference sequence). The CDR3 spells CASSLAGT.